This is a list of T cell receptor beta chains from one sample in a study of T-cell reconstitution after alpha-beta-depleted transplantation in children. TCRdb ran MiXCR on the PCR reads and lists one entry per CDR3 protein. This sample has over 550,000 distinct CDR3 sequences, with 8% to 11% found just once. The sample was PBMCs from the stem cell graft donor, taken from the stem cell graft. These receptors were obtained from a human donor who donated a stem cell graft to a child with acute myeloid leukemia. CDR3s include the opening cysteine and the closing phenylalanine or tryptophan. A D gene is named only where the DNA matches it firmly. The size entry is marked missing in some rows and otherwise reads once, few, many or a size class.

D	V	size	J	DNA	CDR3
TRBD1	TRBV5-1	few	TRBJ1-4	TGCGCCAGCAGTCGGACAGGCGAGAATGAAAAACTGTTTTTT	CASSRTGENEKLFF
.	TRBV15	.	TRBJ2-3	TGTGCCACCAGCAGAGGTCCGGGAGTAGGGACTGATACGCAGTATTTT	CATSRGPGVGTDTQYF
.	TRBV3-1	few	TRBJ1-6	TGTGCCAGCAGCCAGATAGGGTATAATTCACCCCTCCACTTT	CASSQIGYNSPLHF
.	TRBV4-3	many	TRBJ2-7	TGCGCCAGCAGCCAGGGGATTTCAGTCTACGAGCAGTACTTC	CASSQGISVYEQYF
.	TRBV6-5	many	TRBJ1-1	TGTGCCAGCAGTTACCAGGCGACAGGCCACACTGAAGCTTTCTTT	CASSYQATGHTEAFF
.	TRBV2	.	TRBJ2-2	TGTGCCAGCAGTGAACAGGGATACGGGAACACCGGGGAGCTGTTTTTT	CASSEQGYGNTGELFF
.	TRBV12-3/TRBV12-4	few	TRBJ2-7	TGTGCCAGCAGGGTGAGCTCCTACGAGCAGTACTTC	CASRVSSYEQYF
.	TRBV4-3	.	TRBJ2-6	TGCGCCAGCAGCCATGCTGCCGGCTCTGGGGCCAACGTCCTGACTTTC	CASSHAAGSGANVLTF
TRBD1	TRBV29-1	many	TRBJ1-3	TGCAGCGGGCGAAAGACAGGGAGTGGAAACACCATATATTTT	CSGRKTGSGNTIYF
TRBD2	TRBV7-2	.	TRBJ2-3	TGTGCCAGCAGCTTAACTCCTAGCGGGGGGGGAGGATCGCAGTATTTT	CASSLTPSGGGGSQYF
.	TRBV7-9	.	TRBJ1-1	TGTGCCAGCAGCCCGACCCGAGCCTCTGAAGCTTTCTTT	CASSPTRASEAFF
.	TRBV5-1	.	TRBJ2-2	TGCGCCAGCAGCTCGACTAGTAAGGGGGCCAGGGAGCTGTTTTTT	CASSSTSKGARELFF
TRBD1	TRBV28	.	TRBJ1-4	TGTGCCAGCAGGATCACTGACAGGGGACGTTTTGCAACTAATGAAAAACTGTTTTTT	CASRITDRGRFATNEKLFF
.	TRBV7-2	few	TRBJ1-2	TGTGCCGGCGGGGGCGCCTATGGCTACACCTTC	CAGGGAYGYTF
TRBD2	TRBV5-1	few	TRBJ2-1	TGCGCCAGCAGCCCCTCAGGACTAGCCGGAGGCAATGAGCAGTTCTTC	CASSPSGLAGGNEQFF
.	TRBV5-6	many	TRBJ2-3	TGTGCCAGCAGCTTGACGCCTCTCACAGATACGCAGTATTTT	CASSLTPLTDTQYF
.	TRBV6-5	few	TRBJ2-1	TGTGCCAGCAGTTACTCGGCGGCTTACGGGGGAAATGAGCAGTTCTTC	CASSYSAAYGGNEQFF
.	TRBV7-3	.	TRBJ2-1	TGTGCCAGCAGCTTAATGGCAGGGGGGGAGGATGAGCAGTTCTTC	CASSLMAGGEDEQFF
.	TRBV20-1	few	TRBJ2-1	TGCAGTGCTAGAATTTCAATCTCAGGGAGCTCCTACAATGAGCAGTTCTTC	CSARISISGSSYNEQFF
.	TRBV4-2	few	TRBJ2-1	TGTGCCAGCAGCCACCCGGGAATCTCCTACAATGAGCAGTTCTTC	CASSHPGISYNEQFF
.	TRBV20-1	many	TRBJ2-1	TGCAGTGCTCCCTTATCCGCGGATGAGCAGTTCTTC	CSAPLSADEQFF
TRBD2	TRBV5-1	.	TRBJ2-1	TGCGCCAGCAGCTTGGTTCCTAGCGGGAGCTCCTACAATGAGCAGTTCTTC	CASSLVPSGSSYNEQFF
TRBD2	TRBV3-1	once	TRBJ2-1	TGTGCCAGCAGCCAGACCGGGACTAGCGGGAGGGCGAATGAGCAGTTCTTC	CASSQTGTSGRANEQFF
.	TRBV3-1	.	TRBJ2-7	TGTGCCAGCAGCCAAGGGCGGACTAGTTCGGCTAAGGGGGCACTCGAGCAGTACTTC	CASSQGRTSSAKGALEQYF
.	TRBV20-1	few	TRBJ2-3	TGCAGTGCCCGCCTACATGGGCCCACAGATACGCAGTATTTT	CSARLHGPTDTQYF
.	TRBV15	.	TRBJ2-1	TGTGCCACCAGCAGAGATCGGGGCTCTAATGAGCAGTTCTTC	CATSRDRGSNEQFF
.	TRBV6-5	many	TRBJ2-2	TGTGCCAGCAGTTATGCGGGTAAAGGGGAGCTGTTTTTT	CASSYAGKGELFF